One T cell receptor beta chain is described in this entry. Trimming cost V 3 bases and J 1 base, with 3 bases left between them. The CDR3 is 12 amino acids. CDR1 MDHEN and CDR2 SYDVKM come from the germline V gene. The protocol was immunoSEQ multiplex PCR, while the TCRdb copy is restricted to in-frame clones and leaves out a portion. The sample gives 95,000 to 100,000 clones, 84% of which show up once; 24% is in the top ten. This specimen comes from a study of blood T cell repertoires in COVID-19. Sequencing used peripheral blood. The chain joins TRBV28 to TRBJ1-1, with D hard to call. The receptor was derived from a human donor in a cohort sampled during active COVID-19. CDR3 coding DNA: TGTGCCAGCAGTTTCTCGAACACTGAAGCTTTCTTT. Translated: CASSFSNTEAFF.